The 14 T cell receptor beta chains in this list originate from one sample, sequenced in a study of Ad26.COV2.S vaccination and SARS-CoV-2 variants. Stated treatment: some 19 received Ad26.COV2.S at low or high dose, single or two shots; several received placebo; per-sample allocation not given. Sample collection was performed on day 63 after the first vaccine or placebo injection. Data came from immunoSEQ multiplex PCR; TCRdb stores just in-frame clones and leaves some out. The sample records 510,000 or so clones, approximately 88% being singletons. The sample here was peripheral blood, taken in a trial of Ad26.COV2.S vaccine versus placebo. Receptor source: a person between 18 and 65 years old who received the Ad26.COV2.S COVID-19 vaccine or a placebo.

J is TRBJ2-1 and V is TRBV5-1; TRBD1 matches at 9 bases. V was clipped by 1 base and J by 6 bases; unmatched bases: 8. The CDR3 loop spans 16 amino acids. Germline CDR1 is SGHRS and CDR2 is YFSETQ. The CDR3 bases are TGCGCCAGCAGCTTGCTGGGACAGGGTGGTTTCAATGAGCAGTTCTTC. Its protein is CASSLLGQGGFNEQFF.

CDR3 in amino acids: CASSEYSPGQKYEQYF. In DNA, the CDR3 is TGTGCCAGCAGTGAATATTCGCCGGGACAGAAGTACGAGCAGTACTTC. The gene calls are TRBV6-1 and TRBJ2-7; 7 bases are a match to TRBD1. CDR1 and CDR2 from the germline V gene are MNHNS and SASEGT. V shed 2 bases, J shed 4 bases, and the junction held 11 bases outside the gene matches. This CDR3 has 16 residues.

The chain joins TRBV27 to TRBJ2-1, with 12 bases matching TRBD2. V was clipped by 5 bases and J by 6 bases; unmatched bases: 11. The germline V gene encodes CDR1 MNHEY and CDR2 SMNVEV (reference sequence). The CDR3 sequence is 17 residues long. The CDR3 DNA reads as TGTGCCAGCAGTCCCGGGCTGACTAGCGGGGGTTTCAATGAGCAGTTCTTC. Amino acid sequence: CASSPGLTSGGFNEQFF.

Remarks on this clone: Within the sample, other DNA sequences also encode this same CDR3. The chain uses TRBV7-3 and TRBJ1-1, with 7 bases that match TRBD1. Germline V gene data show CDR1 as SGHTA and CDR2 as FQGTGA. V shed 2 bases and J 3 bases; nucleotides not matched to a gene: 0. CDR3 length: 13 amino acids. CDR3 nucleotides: TGTGCCAGCAGCTTAGACAGGGACACTGAAGCTTTCTTT. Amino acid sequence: CASSLDRDTEAFF. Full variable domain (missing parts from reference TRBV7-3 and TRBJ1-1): GAGVSQTPSNKVTEKGKYVELRCDPISGHTALYWYRQSLGQGPEFLIYFQGTGAADDSGLPNDRFFAVRPEGSVSTLKIQRTERGDSAVYLCASSLDRDTEAFFGQGTRLTVV.

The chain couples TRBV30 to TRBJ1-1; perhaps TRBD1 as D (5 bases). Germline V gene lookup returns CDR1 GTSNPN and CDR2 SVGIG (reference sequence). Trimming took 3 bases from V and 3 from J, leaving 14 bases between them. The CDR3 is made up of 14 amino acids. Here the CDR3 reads CAWRSFGADTEAFF. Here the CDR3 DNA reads TGTGCCTGGAGGTCCTTCGGGGCGGACACTGAAGCTTTCTTT.

The DNA of the CDR3 is TGTGCCAGCAGCTTACGGATCGGGACAGTCAGCTCTGGAAACACCATATATTTT. Encoded protein: CASSLRIGTVSSGNTIYF. The chain employs TRBV7-2 and TRBJ1-3; 7 bases fit TRBD1. Germline V gene data show CDR1 as SGHTA and CDR2 as FQGNSA. V was pared by 2 bases and J by 0 bases, with 10 bases of the junction left unmatched. CDR3 size: 18 residues.

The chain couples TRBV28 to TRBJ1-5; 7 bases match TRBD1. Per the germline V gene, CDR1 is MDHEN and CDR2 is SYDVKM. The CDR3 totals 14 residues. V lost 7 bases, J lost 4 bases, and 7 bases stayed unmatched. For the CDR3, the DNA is TGTGCCAGCAAAACGACAGGGTTGAATCAGCCCCAGCATTTT. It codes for CASKTTGLNQPQHF.

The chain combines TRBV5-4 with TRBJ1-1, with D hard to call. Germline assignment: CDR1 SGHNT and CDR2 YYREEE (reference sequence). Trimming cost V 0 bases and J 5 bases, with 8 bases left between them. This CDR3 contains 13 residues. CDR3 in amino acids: CASSLGAETEAFF. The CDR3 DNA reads TGTGCCAGCAGCTTGGGTGCGGAGACTGAAGCTTTCTTT.

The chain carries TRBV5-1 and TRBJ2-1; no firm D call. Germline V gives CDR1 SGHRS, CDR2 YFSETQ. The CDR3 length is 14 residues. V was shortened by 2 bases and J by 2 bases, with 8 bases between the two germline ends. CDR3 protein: CASSLEATYNEQFF. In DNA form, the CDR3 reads TGCGCCAGCAGCTTAGAAGCCACCTACAATGAGCAGTTCTTC.

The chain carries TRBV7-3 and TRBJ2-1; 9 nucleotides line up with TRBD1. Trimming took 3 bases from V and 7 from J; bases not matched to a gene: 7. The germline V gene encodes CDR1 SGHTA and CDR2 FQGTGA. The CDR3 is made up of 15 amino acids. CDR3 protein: CASSLWGTGINEQFF. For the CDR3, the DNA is TGTGCCAGCAGCTTGTGGGGGACAGGGATAAATGAGCAGTTCTTC.

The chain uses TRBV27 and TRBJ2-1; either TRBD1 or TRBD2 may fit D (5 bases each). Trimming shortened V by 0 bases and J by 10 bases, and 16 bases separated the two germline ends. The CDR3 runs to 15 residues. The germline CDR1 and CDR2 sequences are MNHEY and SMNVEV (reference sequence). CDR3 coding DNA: TGTGCCAGCAGTTTATCCAGGGTGGGGGTGGGCGAGCAGTTCTTC. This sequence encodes CASSLSRVGVGEQFF.

The CDR3 protein is CASSLGGLAFF. The CDR3 DNA reads as TGTGCCAGCAGCTTGGGGGGGTTGGCTTTCTTT. The V and J genes are TRBV28 and TRBJ1-1; D may be TRBD1 (5 bases). CDR3 size: 11 residues. The ends were cut back, 6 bases at V and 11 bases at J, with 13 bases in the middle. Germline lookup yields CDR1 MDHEN and CDR2 SYDVKM. Complete variable domain (other parts from reference TRBV28 and TRBJ1-1): DVKVTQSSRYLVKRTGEKVFLECVQDMDHENMFWYRQDPGLGLRLIYFSYDVKMKEKGDIPEGYSVSREKKERFSLILESASTNQTSMYLCASSLGGLAFFGQGTRLTVV.

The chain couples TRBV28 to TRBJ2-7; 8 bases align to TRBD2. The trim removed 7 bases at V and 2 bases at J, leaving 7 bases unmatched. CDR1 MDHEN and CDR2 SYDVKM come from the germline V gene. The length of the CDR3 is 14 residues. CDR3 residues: CASNSRGGAYEQYF. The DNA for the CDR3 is TGTGCCAGCAATTCCCGGGGGGGGGCCTACGAGCAGTACTTC.

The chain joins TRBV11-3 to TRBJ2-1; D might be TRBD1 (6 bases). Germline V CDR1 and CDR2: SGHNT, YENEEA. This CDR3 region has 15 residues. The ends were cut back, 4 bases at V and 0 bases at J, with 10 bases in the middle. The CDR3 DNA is TGTGCCAGCAGCTCAAGCAGGGGCTCCTACAATGAGCAGTTCTTC. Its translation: CASSSSRGSYNEQFF.